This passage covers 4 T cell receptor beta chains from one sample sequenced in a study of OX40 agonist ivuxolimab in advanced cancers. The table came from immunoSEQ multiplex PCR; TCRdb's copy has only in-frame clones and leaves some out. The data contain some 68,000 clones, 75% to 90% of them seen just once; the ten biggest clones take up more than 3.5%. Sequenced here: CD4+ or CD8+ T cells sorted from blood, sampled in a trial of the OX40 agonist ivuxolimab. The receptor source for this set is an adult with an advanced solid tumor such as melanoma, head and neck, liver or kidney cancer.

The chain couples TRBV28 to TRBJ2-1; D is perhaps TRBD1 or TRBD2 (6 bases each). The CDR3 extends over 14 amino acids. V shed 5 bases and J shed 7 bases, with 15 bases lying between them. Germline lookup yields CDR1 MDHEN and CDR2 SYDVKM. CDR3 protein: CASSKGGKKNEQFF. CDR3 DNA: TGTGCCAGCAGTAAAGGGGGGAAGAAGAATGAGCAGTTCTTC.

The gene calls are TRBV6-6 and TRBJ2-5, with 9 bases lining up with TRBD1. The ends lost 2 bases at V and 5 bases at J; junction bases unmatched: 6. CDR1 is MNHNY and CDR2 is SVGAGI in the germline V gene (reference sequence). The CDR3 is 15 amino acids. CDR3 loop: CASSYTGGPGETQYF. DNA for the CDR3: TGTGCCAGCAGTTACACAGGGGGCCCAGGGGAGACCCAGTACTTC.

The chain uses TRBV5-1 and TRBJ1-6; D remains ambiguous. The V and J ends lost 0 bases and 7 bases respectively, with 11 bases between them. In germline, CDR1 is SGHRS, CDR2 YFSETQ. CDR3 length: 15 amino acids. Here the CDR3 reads CASSLVGAVNSPLHF. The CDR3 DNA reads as TGCGCCAGCAGCTTGGTGGGAGCAGTGAATTCACCCCTCCACTTT.

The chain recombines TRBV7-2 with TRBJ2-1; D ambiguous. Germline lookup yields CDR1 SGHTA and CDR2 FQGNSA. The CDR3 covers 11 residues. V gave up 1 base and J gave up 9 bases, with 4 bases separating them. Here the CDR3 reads CASSLDVEQFF. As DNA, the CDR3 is TGTGCCAGCAGCTTAGATGTTGAGCAGTTCTTC.